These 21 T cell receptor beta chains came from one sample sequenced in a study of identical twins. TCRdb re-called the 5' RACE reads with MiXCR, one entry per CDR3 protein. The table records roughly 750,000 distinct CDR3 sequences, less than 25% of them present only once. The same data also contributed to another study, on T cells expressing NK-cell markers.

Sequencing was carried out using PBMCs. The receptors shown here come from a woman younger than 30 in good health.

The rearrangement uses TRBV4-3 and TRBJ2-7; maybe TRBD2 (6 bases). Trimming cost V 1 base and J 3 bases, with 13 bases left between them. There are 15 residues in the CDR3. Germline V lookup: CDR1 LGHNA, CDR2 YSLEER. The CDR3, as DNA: TGCGCCAGCAGCCAAGCTAAGTTCGGGGGCTACGAGCAGTACTTC. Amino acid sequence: CASSQAKFGGYEQYF.

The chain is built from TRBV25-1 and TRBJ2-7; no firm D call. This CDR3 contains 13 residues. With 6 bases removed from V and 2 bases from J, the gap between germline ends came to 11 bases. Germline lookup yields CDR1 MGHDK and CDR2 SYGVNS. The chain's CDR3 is CASRAPDAYEQYF. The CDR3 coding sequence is TGTGCCAGCAGGGCCCCGGACGCCTACGAGCAGTACTTC.

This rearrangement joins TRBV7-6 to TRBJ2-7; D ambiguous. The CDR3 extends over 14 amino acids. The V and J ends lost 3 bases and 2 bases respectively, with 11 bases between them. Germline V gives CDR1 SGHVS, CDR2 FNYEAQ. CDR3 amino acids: CASSLVSSAYEQYF. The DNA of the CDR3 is TGTGCCAGCAGCTTGGTCTCCAGCGCCTACGAGCAGTACTTC.

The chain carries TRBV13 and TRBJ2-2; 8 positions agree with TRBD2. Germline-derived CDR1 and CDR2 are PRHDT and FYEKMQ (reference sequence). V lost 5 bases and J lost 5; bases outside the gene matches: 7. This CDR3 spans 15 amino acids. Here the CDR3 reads CASSREGRVTGELFF. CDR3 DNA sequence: TGTGCCAGCAGCCGGGAGGGCCGGGTGACCGGGGAGCTGTTTTTT. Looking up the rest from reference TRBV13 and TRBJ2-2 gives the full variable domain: AAGVIQSPRHLIKEKRETATLKCYPIPRHDTVYWYQQGPGQDPQFLISFYEKMQSDKGSIPDRFSAQQFSDYHSELNMSSLELGDSALYFCASSREGRVTGELFFGEGSRLTVL.

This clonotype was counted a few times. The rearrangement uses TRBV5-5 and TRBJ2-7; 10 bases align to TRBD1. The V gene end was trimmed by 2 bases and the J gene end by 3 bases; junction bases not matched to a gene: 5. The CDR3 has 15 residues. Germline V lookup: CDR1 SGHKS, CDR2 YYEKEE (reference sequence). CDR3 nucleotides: TGTGCCAGCAGCTTCGGACAGGGGGTCTACTACGAGCAGTACTTC. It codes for CASSFGQGVYYEQYF.

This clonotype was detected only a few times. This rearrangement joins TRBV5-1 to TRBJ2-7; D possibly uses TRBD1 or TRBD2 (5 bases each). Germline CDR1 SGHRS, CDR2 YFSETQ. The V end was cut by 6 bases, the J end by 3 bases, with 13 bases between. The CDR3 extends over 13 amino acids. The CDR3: CASTAVGGYEQYF. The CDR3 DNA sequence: TGCGCCAGCACCGCTGTTGGGGGCTACGAGCAGTACTTC.

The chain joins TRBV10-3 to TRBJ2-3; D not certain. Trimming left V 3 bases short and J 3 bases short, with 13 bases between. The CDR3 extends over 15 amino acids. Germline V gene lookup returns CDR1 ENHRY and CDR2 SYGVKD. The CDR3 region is CAISEPPAQTDTQYF. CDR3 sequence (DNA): TGTGCCATCAGTGAACCCCCGGCTCAAACAGATACGCAGTATTTT.

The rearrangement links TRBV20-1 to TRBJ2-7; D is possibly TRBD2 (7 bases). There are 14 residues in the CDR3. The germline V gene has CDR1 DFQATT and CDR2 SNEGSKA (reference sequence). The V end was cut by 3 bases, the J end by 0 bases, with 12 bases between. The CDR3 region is CSASRGTNSYEQYF. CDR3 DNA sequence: TGCAGTGCTAGTAGGGGGACTAACTCCTACGAGCAGTACTTC.

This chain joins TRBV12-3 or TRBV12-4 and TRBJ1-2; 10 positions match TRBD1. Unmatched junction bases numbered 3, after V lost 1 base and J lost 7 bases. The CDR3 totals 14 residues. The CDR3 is CASSLETGGRGYTF. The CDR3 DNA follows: TGTGCCAGCAGTTTAGAGACAGGGGGCCGTGGCTACACCTTC.

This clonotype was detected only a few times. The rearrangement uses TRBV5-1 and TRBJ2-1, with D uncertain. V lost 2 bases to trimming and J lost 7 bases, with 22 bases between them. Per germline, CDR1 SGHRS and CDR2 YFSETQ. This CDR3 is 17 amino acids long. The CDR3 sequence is CASSFSLRSRSANEQFF. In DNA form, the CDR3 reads TGCGCCAGCAGCTTCTCCTTGAGGTCGCGCTCGGCTAATGAGCAGTTCTTC.

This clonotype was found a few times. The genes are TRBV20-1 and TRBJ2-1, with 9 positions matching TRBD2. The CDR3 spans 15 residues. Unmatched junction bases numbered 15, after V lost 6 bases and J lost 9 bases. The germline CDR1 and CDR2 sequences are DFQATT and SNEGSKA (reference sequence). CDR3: CSATPGAGGPSEQFF. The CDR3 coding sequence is TGCAGTGCCACTCCGGGGGCGGGGGGGCCGAGTGAGCAGTTCTTC.

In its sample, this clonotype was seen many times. CDR3 bases: TGTGCCAGCAGTTTAGGGGGCAGGGGGTCATACGAGCAGTACTTC. It translates to CASSLGGRGSYEQYF. The chain couples TRBV12-3 or TRBV12-4 to TRBJ2-7; 7 positions agree with TRBD1. The CDR3 runs 15 residues. Losses at the gene ends were 1 base for V and 4 bases for J; bases not matched to a gene: 7.

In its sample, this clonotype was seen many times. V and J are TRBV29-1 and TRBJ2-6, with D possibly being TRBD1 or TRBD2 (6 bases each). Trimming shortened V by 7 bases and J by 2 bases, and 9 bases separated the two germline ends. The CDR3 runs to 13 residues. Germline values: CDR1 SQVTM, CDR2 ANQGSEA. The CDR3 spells CSAGGAGANVLTF. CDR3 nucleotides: TGCAGCGCCGGGGGCGCTGGGGCCAACGTCCTGACTTTC.

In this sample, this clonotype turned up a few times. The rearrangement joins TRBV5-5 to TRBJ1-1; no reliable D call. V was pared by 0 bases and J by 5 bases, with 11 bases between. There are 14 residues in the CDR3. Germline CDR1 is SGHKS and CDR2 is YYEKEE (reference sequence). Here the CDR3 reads CASSLAVGTTEAFF. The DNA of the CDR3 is TGTGCCAGCAGCTTGGCTGTAGGAACGACTGAAGCTTTCTTT.

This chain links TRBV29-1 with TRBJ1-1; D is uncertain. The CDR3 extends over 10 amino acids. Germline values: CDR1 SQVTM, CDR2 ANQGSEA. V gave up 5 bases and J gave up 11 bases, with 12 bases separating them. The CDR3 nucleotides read TGCAGCGTTTTTGTCAGTAATGCTTTCTTT. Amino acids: CSVFVSNAFF.

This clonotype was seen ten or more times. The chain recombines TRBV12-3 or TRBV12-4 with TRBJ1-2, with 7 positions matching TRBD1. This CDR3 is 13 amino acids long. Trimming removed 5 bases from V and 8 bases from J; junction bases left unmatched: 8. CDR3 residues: CASSPNRGRGYTF. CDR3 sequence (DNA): TGTGCCAGCAGTCCAAACAGGGGTCGGGGCTACACCTTC.

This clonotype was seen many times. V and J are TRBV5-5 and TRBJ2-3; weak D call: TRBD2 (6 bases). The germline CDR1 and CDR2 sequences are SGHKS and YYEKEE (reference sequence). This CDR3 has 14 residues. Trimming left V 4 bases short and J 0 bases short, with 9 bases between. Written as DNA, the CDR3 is TGTGCCAGCAGCACCGGGACTAGCACAGATACGCAGTATTTT. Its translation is CASSTGTSTDTQYF.

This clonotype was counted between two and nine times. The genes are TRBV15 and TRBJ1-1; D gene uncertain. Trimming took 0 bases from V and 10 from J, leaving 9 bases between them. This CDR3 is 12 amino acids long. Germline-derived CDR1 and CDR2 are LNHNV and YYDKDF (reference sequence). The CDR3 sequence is CATSRDDAGAFF. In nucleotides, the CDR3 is TGTGCCACCAGCAGAGATGACGCAGGAGCTTTCTTT. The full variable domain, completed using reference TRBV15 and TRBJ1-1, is DAMVIQNPRYQVTQFGKPVTLSCSQTLNHNVMYWYQQKSSQAPKLLFHYYDKDFNNEADTPDNFQSRRPNTSFCFLDIRSPGLGDTAMYLCATSRDDAGAFFGQGTRLTVV.

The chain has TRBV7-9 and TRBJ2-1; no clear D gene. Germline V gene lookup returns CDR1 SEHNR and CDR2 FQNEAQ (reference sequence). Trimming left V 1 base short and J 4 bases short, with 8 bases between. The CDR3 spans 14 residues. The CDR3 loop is CASSLEVLYNEQFF. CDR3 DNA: TGTGCCAGCAGCTTAGAAGTCCTGTACAATGAGCAGTTCTTC.

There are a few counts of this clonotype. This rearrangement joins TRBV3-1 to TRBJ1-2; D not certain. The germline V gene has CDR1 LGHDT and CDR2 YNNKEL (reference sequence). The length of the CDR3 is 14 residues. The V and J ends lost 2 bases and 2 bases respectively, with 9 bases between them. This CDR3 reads CASSQRTVNYGYTF. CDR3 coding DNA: TGTGCCAGCAGCCAAAGGACGGTGAACTATGGCTACACCTTC.

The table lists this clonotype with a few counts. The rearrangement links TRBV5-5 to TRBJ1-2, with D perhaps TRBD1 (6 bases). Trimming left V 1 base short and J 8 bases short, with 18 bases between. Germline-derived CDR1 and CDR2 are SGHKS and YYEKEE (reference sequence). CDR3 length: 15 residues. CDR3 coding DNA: TGTGCCAGCAGCTTGTTAGCGGGGGGCGCATACGGCTACACCTTC. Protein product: CASSLLAGGAYGYTF.